The next 23 T cell receptor beta chains were all read from a single sample in a study of blood T cell repertoires in COVID-19. TCRdb's copy holds only in-frame clones and misses some; the assay was immunoSEQ multiplex PCR. Here the sample spans around 160,000 clones, 80% being singletons. Sequencing was carried out using PBMCs or T cells enriched from blood (not recorded which). The receptors here all came from a woman in her sixties who had recovered from COVID-19.

This clone showed up just once. CDR3 coding DNA: TGCGCCAGCAGCTGGGGGGAATCTGGGGTTGGCTACACCTTC. It yields the protein CASSWGESGVGYTF. The rearrangement links TRBV5-1 to TRBJ1-2; TRBD1 might be the D (5 bases). Germline V gene data show CDR1 as SGHRS and CDR2 as YFSETQ. Trimming cost V 3 bases and J 7 bases, with 16 bases left between them. CDR3 size: 14 residues.

V is TRBV6-5 and J is TRBJ2-7; 11 bases fit TRBD2. The V and J ends lost 7 bases and 2 bases, in that order; junction bases with no gene match: 4. The CDR3 length is 14 residues. The germline V gene encodes CDR1 MNHEY and CDR2 SVGAGI. This CDR3 is CASTIAGGPYEQYF. Written as DNA, the CDR3 is TGTGCCAGCACCATAGCGGGGGGGCCCTACGAGCAGTACTTC.

This clone appeared once. The J gene is TRBJ1-2, the V gene TRBV6-5, with D unclear. CDR1 MNHEY and CDR2 SVGAGI come from the germline V gene. Trimming stripped 6 bases from V and 9 bases from J, with 17 bases between. The CDR3 length is 13 residues. Here the CDR3 reads CASSLRREGRYTF. The CDR3 DNA sequence: TGTGCCAGCAGCCTCCGGCGGGAAGGTCGCTACACCTTC.

This CDR3 is CASALWSPDNSPLHF. DNA of the CDR3: TGCGCCAGCGCCTTATGGAGCCCCGATAATTCACCCCTCCACTTT. The chain uses TRBV5-1 and TRBJ1-6; no clear D gene. The germline V gene encodes CDR1 SGHRS and CDR2 YFSETQ. With 7 bases removed from V and 5 bases from J, the gap between germline ends came to 16 bases. The CDR3 is made up of 15 amino acids.

The rearrangement joins TRBV7-6 to TRBJ2-7, with 9 bases aligning to TRBD1. V gave up 4 bases and J gave up 4 bases; unmatched junction bases: 5. CDR1 is SGHVS, CDR2 FNYEAQ, per germline. The CDR3 consists of 14 residues. The CDR3 sequence: CASSSGTGLYEQYF. DNA of the CDR3: TGTGCCAGCAGCTCCGGGACAGGGCTTTACGAGCAGTACTTC.

The rearrangement links TRBV10-2 to TRBJ1-5; 7 positions agree with TRBD1. Unmatched junction bases numbered 7, after V lost 10 bases and J lost 4 bases. Germline V CDR1 and CDR2: WSHSY, SAAADI. CDR3 length equals 13 residues. CDR3 nucleotides: TGCGCCACGAGACAGGGCTCTAATCAGCCCCAGCATTTT. Encoded protein: CATRQGSNQPQHF.

This sequence joins TRBV5-1 and TRBJ2-3, with 8 bases identical to TRBD2. The CDR3 is made up of 15 amino acids. V shed 0 bases and J 4 bases; nucleotides not matched to a gene: 4. Germline assignment: CDR1 SGHRS and CDR2 YFSETQ. The CDR3 DNA reads as TGCGCCAGCAGCTTGGCGCCTAGCGGGTCAGATACGCAGTATTTT. This translates into CASSLAPSGSDTQYF.

This chain joins TRBV5-1 and TRBJ1-1; 8 bases agree with TRBD1. This CDR3 contains 16 residues. Germline CDR1 and CDR2: SGHRS and YFSETQ. The V gene end was trimmed by 4 bases and the J gene end by 1 base; junction bases not matched to a gene: 9. CDR3 bases: TGCGCCAGCAGCCCAGACAGGGGAGGGGGGAACACTGAAGCTTTCTTT. This translates into CASSPDRGGGNTEAFF.

V and J are TRBV27 and TRBJ1-6, with D unresolved. In germline, CDR1 is MNHEY, CDR2 SMNVEV (reference sequence). The germline V and J ends were trimmed by 2 bases and 7 bases, with 9 bases remaining between them. This CDR3 is built from 14 residues. In nucleotides, the CDR3 is TGTGCCAGCAGTTTACCGGGAAAAAATTCACCCCTCCACTTT. Protein product: CASSLPGKNSPLHF.

The rearrangement links TRBV29-1 to TRBJ2-7; 7 bases map to TRBD2. The CDR3 has 12 amino acids. Germline CDR1 SQVTM, CDR2 ANQGSEA. Germline trimming cut 6 bases from V and 6 bases from J; bases unmatched to any gene: 8. CDR3 loop: CSVRAGVAEQYF. The CDR3 DNA reads TGCAGCGTCCGGGCGGGGGTTGCCGAGCAGTACTTC.

The chain combines TRBV7-2 with TRBJ2-5; the D is unclear. V shed 1 base and J shed 3 bases, with 9 bases lying between them. The V gene's germline CDR1 is SGHTA and CDR2 FQGNSA. This CDR3 contains 14 residues. The CDR3 sequence is CASSLESIKETQYF. CDR3 bases: TGTGCCAGCAGCTTAGAGTCTATAAAAGAGACCCAGTACTTC.

V and J are TRBV5-4 and TRBJ1-2; D may be TRBD1 (6 bases). Trimming removed 7 bases at V and 3 bases at J, with 16 bases between. Germline CDR1 is SGHNT and CDR2 is YYREEE (reference sequence). The CDR3 totals 14 residues. The CDR3 spells CASHFQGSYYGYTF. As DNA, the CDR3 is TGTGCCAGCCACTTCCAGGGGTCATACTATGGCTACACCTTC.

This sequence joins TRBV12-3 or TRBV12-4 and TRBJ2-5, with D possibly being TRBD2 (5 bases). V lost 6 bases to trimming and J lost 7 bases, with 12 bases between them. The CDR3 length is 12 residues. CDR3 residues: CASRPAEGTQYF. Here the CDR3 DNA reads TGTGCCAGCAGACCCGCCGAGGGGACCCAGTACTTC.

The CDR3 here is CASVDRPYSNQPQHF. The CDR3 DNA follows: TGTGCCAGTGTGGACAGGCCCTATAGCAATCAGCCCCAGCATTTT. The chain carries TRBV27 and TRBJ1-5, with 7 nucleotides matching TRBD1. V lost 9 bases, J lost 0 bases, and 8 bases stayed unmatched. The length of the CDR3 is 15 residues. Germline V gene sequence: CDR1 MNHEY, CDR2 SMNVEV (reference sequence).

The chain couples TRBV29-1 to TRBJ2-3; tentative D call: TRBD1 (5 bases). The CDR3 covers 15 residues. V was pared by 3 bases and J by 0 bases, with 13 bases between. CDR1 is SQVTM, CDR2 ANQGSEA, per germline. The CDR3 sequence is CSVDPKTASTDTQYF. In nucleotides, the CDR3 is TGCAGCGTTGACCCCAAGACAGCTAGCACAGATACGCAGTATTTT.

This rearrangement joins TRBV30 to TRBJ1-2; D is perhaps TRBD1 (5 bases). Trimming pared 5 bases from V and 4 bases from J, leaving 17 bases between. The CDR3 sequence is 14 residues long. Germline V lookup: CDR1 GTSNPN, CDR2 SVGIG (reference sequence). The CDR3 reads CAWGEGRNFYGYTF. The CDR3 bases are TGTGCCTGGGGGGAGGGACGGAACTTCTATGGCTACACCTTC.

The chain combines TRBV27 with TRBJ1-2; D perhaps matches TRBD1 (5 bases). The CDR3 is 15 amino acids. V was trimmed by 8 bases and J by 6 bases, leaving 22 bases between them. CDR1 is MNHEY, CDR2 SMNVEV, per germline (reference sequence). CDR3: CASQLRGLGGDGYTF. The CDR3 coding sequence is TGTGCCAGCCAATTAAGGGGCCTGGGTGGGGATGGCTACACCTTC.

V gene TRBV4-1 combines with J gene TRBJ2-7; 7 nucleotides agree with TRBD2. The germline V gene has CDR1 MGHRA and CDR2 YSYEKL. The length of the CDR3 is 17 residues. V dropped 4 bases and J dropped 5; count of bases not matched to a gene: 17. The CDR3 loop reads CASSRSLQTSIGNEQYF. The CDR3 bases are TGCGCCAGCAGCCGGAGTCTTCAGACTAGCATAGGGAACGAGCAGTACTTC.

The chain couples TRBV10-1 to TRBJ1-2, with TRBD1 identical over 9 bases. Per germline, CDR1 WNHNN and CDR2 SYGVQD (reference sequence). CDR3 length: 13 residues. With 5 bases clipped from V and 5 bases from J, the junction kept 3 bases outside the gene matches. CDR3 coding DNA: TGCGCCAGCAGTAGACAGGGGGGGTATGGCTACACCTTC. Its protein product is CASSRQGGYGYTF.

The chain carries TRBV2 and TRBJ2-3, with D maybe TRBD2 (6 bases). Between the trimmed V and J ends, which lost 4 bases and 5 bases, there was a span of 16 bases. The CDR3 extends over 15 amino acids. Germline CDR1 SNHLY, CDR2 FYNNEI. CDR3 region: CASSGASGLQDTQYF. CDR3 coding DNA: TGTGCCAGCAGTGGGGCCAGCGGGTTACAAGATACGCAGTATTTT.

Ten or more counts support this clone. The chain's CDR3 is CAWKDRGYEQYF. As DNA, the CDR3 is TGTGCCTGGAAGGACAGGGGCTACGAGCAGTACTTC. This chain connects TRBV30 to TRBJ2-7, with 9 bases lining up with TRBD1. V shed 4 bases, J shed 3 bases, and the junction held 1 base outside the gene matches. This CDR3 region has 12 residues. The germline V gene encodes CDR1 GTSNPN and CDR2 SVGIG (reference sequence).

In DNA, the CDR3 is TGTGCCAGTAGTAAATCCGGGGATACCTACGAGCAGTACTTC. It codes for CASSKSGDTYEQYF. This sequence joins TRBV19 and TRBJ2-7, with D maybe TRBD2 (5 bases). With 4 bases removed from V and 2 bases from J, the gap between germline ends came to 12 bases. CDR3 size: 14 residues. Germline CDR1 LNHDA, CDR2 SQIVND (reference sequence).

Comments on this clone: The sample holds other DNA sequences that translate to the same CDR3. The chain carries TRBV11-2 and TRBJ1-4, with 8 bases aligning to TRBD1. This CDR3 is built from 15 residues. Germline V lookup: CDR1 SGHAT, CDR2 FQNNGV. V shed 2 bases, J shed 6 bases, and the junction held 5 bases outside the gene matches. CDR3 region: CASSLRGQGDEKLFF. The DNA for the CDR3 is TGTGCCAGCAGCTTAAGAGGACAGGGAGATGAAAAACTGTTTTTT.